The next 26 T cell receptor beta chains were all read from a single sample in a study of control samples from healthy donors and cancer patients. Profiling relied on immunoSEQ multiplex PCR, and the TCRdb table lists in-frame clones only, not all of them. The sample records 100,000 to 150,000 clones, just under 95% being singletons. The sequencing input was blood. The receptors originated from a young man in good health.

The CDR3 region is CASSTATRNTGELFF. CDR3 DNA sequence: TGCGCCAGCAGCACGGCTACTCGAAACACCGGGGAGCTGTTTTTT. The rearrangement uses TRBV5-1 and TRBJ2-2, with no clear D. This CDR3 has 15 amino acids. Trimming shortened V by 4 bases and J by 2 bases, and 12 bases separated the two germline ends. Germline CDR1 and CDR2: SGHRS and YFSETQ. Looking up the rest from reference TRBV5-1 and TRBJ2-2 gives the full variable domain: KAGVTQTPRYLIKTRGQQVTLSCSPISGHRSVSWYQQTPGQGLQFLFEYFSETQRNKGNFPGRFSGRQFSNSRSEMNVSTLELGDSALYLCASSTATRNTGELFFGEGSRLTVL.

This rearrangement joins TRBV28 to TRBJ1-2; D unclear. Trimming took off 10 bases at V and 4 bases at J, with 22 bases between the two ends. Germline-derived CDR1 and CDR2 are MDHEN and SYDVKM. CDR3 length: 15 residues. The chain's CDR3 is CATTLASPVLYGYTF. The CDR3 DNA is TGTGCCACCACCCTGGCCTCCCCTGTCCTCTATGGCTACACCTTC.

V and J are TRBV19 and TRBJ2-3; unclear D gene. V was clipped by 4 bases and J by 0 bases, with 17 bases between them. CDR1 LNHDA and CDR2 SQIVND come from the germline V gene (reference sequence). The CDR3 contains 17 residues. CDR3 DNA: TGTGCCAGTAGTACCATCCCCCGCGAGGCTAGCACAGATACGCAGTATTTT. Amino acid sequence: CASSTIPREASTDTQYF. Full variable domain (remainder filled in from reference TRBV19 and TRBJ2-3): DGGITQSPKYLFRKEGQNVTLSCEQNLNHDAMYWYRQDPGQGLRLIYYSQIVNDFQKGDIAEGYSVSREKKESFPLTVTSAQKNPTAFYLCASSTIPREASTDTQYFGPGTRLTVL.

This chain uses TRBV29-1 with TRBJ2-3, with TRBD2 matching over 9 bases. The CDR3 runs to 16 residues. V was clipped by 0 bases and J by 3 bases; unmatched bases: 7. Germline CDR1 reads SQVTM; CDR2 reads ANQGSEA. The CDR3 reads CSVEDQTSGFTDTQYF. CDR3 DNA sequence: TGCAGCGTTGAAGACCAGACTAGCGGTTTTACAGATACGCAGTATTTT.

The V gene is TRBV25-1, the J gene TRBJ2-3; D call uncertain. Germline values: CDR1 MGHDK, CDR2 SYGVNS. There are 14 residues in the CDR3. Trimming stripped 8 bases from V and 3 bases from J, with 15 bases between. CDR3 loop: CASAMSVGTDTQYF. DNA for the CDR3: TGTGCCAGCGCCATGAGCGTCGGTACAGATACGCAGTATTTT.

V is TRBV6-5 and J is TRBJ1-2, with 7 bases aligning to TRBD1. With 5 bases clipped from V and 2 bases from J, the junction kept 8 bases outside the gene matches. The CDR3 contains 15 residues. CDR1 and CDR2 (germline): MNHEY, SVGAGI. DNA of the CDR3: TGTGCCAGCAGTCTCAGACAGGGTCAAAACTATGGCTACACCTTC. Translation gives CASSLRQGQNYGYTF.

The chain joins TRBV5-1 to TRBJ2-3; D tentatively reads TRBD1 or TRBD2 (6 bases each). CDR1 SGHRS and CDR2 YFSETQ come from the germline V gene. The CDR3 runs 16 residues. V gave up 4 bases and J gave up 6 bases, with 21 bases separating them. The DNA of the CDR3 is TGCGCCAGCAGCCAAGGACTCGACGGGGGCCATGATACGCAGTATTTT. The encoded protein is CASSQGLDGGHDTQYF. Filled out from reference TRBV5-1 and TRBJ2-3, the complete variable domain reads KAGVTQTPRYLIKTRGQQVTLSCSPISGHRSVSWYQQTPGQGLQFLFEYFSETQRNKGNFPGRFSGRQFSNSRSEMNVSTLELGDSALYLCASSQGLDGGHDTQYFGPGTRLTVL.

The chain combines TRBV5-1 with TRBJ2-1, with 10 bases lining up with TRBD2. Germline CDR1 SGHRS, CDR2 YFSETQ. The V segment lost 4 bases and the J segment 7 bases; nucleotides outside the gene matches: 11. The CDR3 sequence is 16 residues long. The DNA for the CDR3 is TGCGCCAGCAGCCCGGCTCGGGGTAGCGGGGGGAATGAGCAGTTCTTC. Translation gives CASSPARGSGGNEQFF.

This chain joins TRBV6-2 or TRBV6-3 and TRBJ2-7, with TRBD2 matching 10 bases. CDR1 and CDR2 (germline): MNHEY, SVGEGT. This CDR3 comprises 18 residues. The trim removed 5 bases at V and 2 bases at J, leaving 15 bases unmatched. CDR3 sequence reads: CASSDPSSGGAPTYEQYF. The CDR3 DNA sequence: TGTGCCAGCAGTGACCCGTCCAGCGGGGGGGCCCCCACCTACGAGCAGTACTTC.

The gene calls are TRBV11-2 and TRBJ2-3; no clear D. Germline assignment: CDR1 SGHAT and CDR2 FQNNGV. V lost 0 bases and J 6 bases, leaving 4 bases between the germline ends. This CDR3 has 12 residues. CDR3 in amino acids: CASSLDMDTQYF. CDR3 coding DNA: TGTGCCAGCAGCTTAGATATGGATACGCAGTATTTT.

The rearrangement links TRBV12-3 or TRBV12-4 to TRBJ1-5, with D unresolved. This CDR3 has 13 residues. V was pared by 5 bases and J by 7 bases, with 12 bases between. The CDR3 DNA follows: TGTGCCAGCAGTCCTGTTCAAGGCCAGCCCCAGCATTTT. Protein: CASSPVQGQPQHF.

V usage is TRBV2 and J usage is TRBJ1-2, with unresolved D. Germline CDR1 is SNHLY and CDR2 is FYNNEI. CDR3 length equals 13 residues. Trimming removed 1 base from V and 5 bases from J, with 8 bases in between. CDR3 coding DNA: TGTGCCAGCAGTGAAGTTCGTAGGTATGGCTACACCTTC. It specifies CASSEVRRYGYTF.

The chain links TRBV19 to TRBJ2-2; no definite D call. The CDR3 runs to 14 residues. V was pared by 7 bases and J by 6 bases, with 15 bases between. Per germline, CDR1 LNHDA and CDR2 SQIVND (reference sequence). The CDR3 loop is CASIPRPGAGELFF. Written as DNA, the CDR3 is TGTGCCAGTATCCCGAGGCCCGGTGCCGGGGAGCTGTTTTTT.

CDR3 nucleotide sequence: TGTGCCAGCAGCTTAAAGTTGGGTTCTGATCAGCCCCAGCATTTT. Its translation: CASSLKLGSDQPQHF. This sequence joins TRBV7-9 and TRBJ1-5; D call uncertain. The ends were cut back, 2 bases at V and 5 bases at J, with 13 bases in the middle. From germline, CDR1 is SEHNR and CDR2 FQNEAQ (reference sequence). The CDR3 extends over 15 amino acids.

A note on this clone: The sample has other DNA sequences that encode this CDR3 too. The genes are TRBV10-3 and TRBJ2-7, with D possibly TRBD2 on 6 matching bases. Germline values: CDR1 ENHRY, CDR2 SYGVKD. The CDR3 runs 16 residues. V shed 6 bases and J shed 4 bases, with 22 bases lying between them. The CDR3 is CAIRSRGSGESYEQYF. CDR3 sequence (DNA): TGTGCCATCAGGAGTAGGGGCTCGGGGGAGTCTTACGAGCAGTACTTC.

The chain has TRBV5-1 and TRBJ1-4, with no clear D. V was trimmed by 0 bases and J by 5 bases, leaving 14 bases between them. CDR3 size: 16 residues. The germline CDR1 and CDR2 sequences are SGHRS and YFSETQ. The CDR3 protein is CASSLGSASVNEKLFF. CDR3 in DNA: TGCGCCAGCAGCTTGGGATCGGCGAGCGTAAATGAAAAACTGTTTTTT.

The rearrangement joins TRBV9 to TRBJ1-6, with D possibly matching TRBD1 (5 bases). CDR1 SGDLS and CDR2 YYNGEE come from the germline V gene. CDR3 length: 16 amino acids. V shed 3 bases and J shed 7 bases, with 17 bases lying between them. The chain's CDR3 is CASSERGRGLNSPLHF. As DNA, the CDR3 is TGTGCCAGCAGCGAGAGGGGTCGGGGGTTGAATTCACCCCTCCACTTT.

CDR3 sequence reads: CASRPGKGAEAFF. CDR3 sequence (DNA): TGTGCCAGTAGACCCGGAAAGGGCGCTGAAGCTTTCTTT. The chain is built from TRBV19 and TRBJ1-1; D remains ambiguous. The germline V and J ends were trimmed by 6 bases and 6 bases, with 14 bases remaining between them. There are 13 residues in the CDR3. The germline V gene has CDR1 LNHDA and CDR2 SQIVND (reference sequence). Filled out from reference TRBV19 and TRBJ1-1, the complete variable domain reads DGGITQSPKYLFRKEGQNVTLSCEQNLNHDAMYWYRQDPGQGLRLIYYSQIVNDFQKGDIAEGYSVSREKKESFPLTVTSAQKNPTAFYLCASRPGKGAEAFFGQGTRLTVV.

This rearrangement joins TRBV6-5 to TRBJ1-1, with 7 bases aligning to TRBD1. The CDR3 runs 15 residues. Germline V CDR1 and CDR2: MNHEY, SVGAGI. V gave up 5 bases and J gave up 4 bases; unmatched junction bases: 10. CDR3 region: CASSPQKTGPTEAFF. The CDR3 nucleotides read TGTGCCAGCAGTCCCCAAAAGACAGGGCCCACTGAAGCTTTCTTT.

V and J are TRBV20-1 and TRBJ2-7; no reliable D call. The V and J ends lost 3 bases and 5 bases respectively, with 8 bases between them. CDR3 length equals 11 residues. CDR1 and CDR2 (germline): DFQATT, SNEGSKA (reference sequence). The CDR3 DNA sequence: TGCAGTGCTAGGTTGGGCCACGAGCAGTACTTC. Protein product: CSARLGHEQYF.

This clone has a single count. The gene calls are TRBV25-1 and TRBJ2-2; D is tentatively TRBD1 or TRBD2 (5 bases each). The CDR3 totals 12 residues. V was trimmed by 8 bases and J by 3 bases, leaving 7 bases between them. Germline V lookup: CDR1 MGHDK, CDR2 SYGVNS. CDR3 nucleotide sequence: TGTGCCAGCCTGGGGGACACCGGGGAGCTGTTTTTT. Encoded protein: CASLGDTGELFF.

The chain uses TRBV30 and TRBJ2-1; D gene uncertain. CDR1 and CDR2 (germline): GTSNPN, SVGIG (reference sequence). The CDR3 consists of 15 residues. V was trimmed by 5 bases and J by 8 bases, leaving 22 bases between them. CDR3: CAWGQNYHARDEQFF. The DNA for the CDR3 is TGTGCCTGGGGGCAAAACTACCACGCTCGGGATGAGCAGTTCTTC.

The chain joins TRBV6-5 to TRBJ1-1; possible D gene TRBD1, 5 bases. CDR1 MNHEY and CDR2 SVGAGI come from the germline V gene. Trimming cost V 7 bases and J 5 bases, with 14 bases left between them. This CDR3 has 13 amino acids. DNA for the CDR3: TGTGCCAGCAACCCCGGGGGGAGGACTGAAGCTTTCTTT. Its translation: CASNPGGRTEAFF.

The chain links TRBV5-1 to TRBJ2-3; TRBD2 matches 10 bases. The CDR3 length is 15 residues. V shed 4 bases, J shed 6 bases, and the junction held 8 bases outside the gene matches. The germline V gene encodes CDR1 SGHRS and CDR2 YFSETQ. CDR3 sequence (DNA): TGCGCCAGCAGCGTCGGGACTAGCGCTGGCGATACGCAGTATTTT. It is translated as CASSVGTSAGDTQYF.

This chain connects TRBV12-3 or TRBV12-4 to TRBJ1-3; D call uncertain. CDR3 size: 12 residues. The V end was cut by 4 bases, the J end by 4 bases, with 5 bases between. CDR3 region: CASSSRGNTIYF. DNA for the CDR3: TGTGCCAGCAGTTCCAGGGGAAACACCATATATTTT.

The rearrangement uses TRBV5-1 and TRBJ1-2; tentatively, D is TRBD1 (5 bases). Between the trimmed V and J ends, which lost 4 bases and 3 bases, there was a span of 13 bases. Germline CDR1 reads SGHRS; CDR2 reads YFSETQ. The CDR3 consists of 14 residues. CDR3 coding DNA: TGCGCCAGCAGCCGGGACGGAGATTACTATGGCTACACCTTC. Its translation is CASSRDGDYYGYTF.